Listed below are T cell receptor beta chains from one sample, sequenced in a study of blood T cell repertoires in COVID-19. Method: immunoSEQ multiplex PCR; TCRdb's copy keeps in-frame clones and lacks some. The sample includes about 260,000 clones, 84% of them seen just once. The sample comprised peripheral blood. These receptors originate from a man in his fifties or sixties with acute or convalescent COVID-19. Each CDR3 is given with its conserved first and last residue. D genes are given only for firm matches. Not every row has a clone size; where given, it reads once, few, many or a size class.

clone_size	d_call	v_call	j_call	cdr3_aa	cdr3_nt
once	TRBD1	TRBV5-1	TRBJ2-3	CASSSGQTLDTQYF	TGCGCCAGCAGCTCGGGACAGACGTTGGATACGCAGTATTTT
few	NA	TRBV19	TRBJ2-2	CASSKWQNTGELFF	TGTGCCAGTAGTAAATGGCAGAACACCGGGGAGCTGTTTTTT
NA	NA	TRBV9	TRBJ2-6	CASSVAESSGANVLTF	TGTGCCAGCAGCGTAGCTGAGAGCTCTGGGGCCAACGTCCTGACTTTC
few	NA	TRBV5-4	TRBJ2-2	CASSALGGEAGELFF	TGTGCCAGCAGCGCACTCGGGGGAGAAGCCGGGGAGCTGTTTTTT
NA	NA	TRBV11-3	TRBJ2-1	CASSLGTLGHEQFF	TGTGCCAGCAGCTTAGGGACACTCGGTCATGAGCAGTTCTTC
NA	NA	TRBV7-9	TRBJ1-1	CASSLSITEAFF	TGTGCCAGCAGCTTATCAATTACTGAAGCTTTCTTT
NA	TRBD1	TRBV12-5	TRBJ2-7	CASGSGQTYEQYF	TGTGCTAGTGGTTCGGGACAGACCTACGAGCAGTACTTC
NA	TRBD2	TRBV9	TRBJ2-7	CASSPGLAGAEQYF	TGTGCCAGCAGCCCCGGACTAGCGGGGGCCGAGCAGTACTTC
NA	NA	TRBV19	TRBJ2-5	CASSIQWLETQYF	TGTGCCAGTAGTATACAGTGGTTAGAGACCCAGTACTTC
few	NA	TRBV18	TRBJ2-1	CASSTTGSTPLGNEQFF	TGTGCCAGCTCAACAACAGGGTCCACGCCTTTGGGCAATGAGCAGTTCTTC
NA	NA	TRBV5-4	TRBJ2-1	CASIQGGLRNEQFF	TGTGCCAGCATTCAGGGGGGACTCCGCAATGAGCAGTTCTTC
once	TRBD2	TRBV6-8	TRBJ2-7	CASRATSGRPFAYEQYF	TGTGCCAGCAGGGCAACTAGCGGGAGGCCTTTTGCCTACGAGCAGTACTTC
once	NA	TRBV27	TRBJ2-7	CASSPWDKTYEQYF	TGTGCCAGCAGTCCTTGGGACAAAACTTACGAGCAGTACTTC
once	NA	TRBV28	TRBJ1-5	CASQRAGAISPQHF	TGTGCCAGCCAAAGAGCCGGAGCGATCTCGCCCCAGCATTTT
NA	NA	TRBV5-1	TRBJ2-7	CASSLERANYEQYF	TGCGCCAGCAGCTTGGAACGAGCGAACTACGAGCAGTACTTC
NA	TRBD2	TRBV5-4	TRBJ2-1	CASSFSGSSYNEQFF	TGTGCCAGCAGCTTTAGCGGGAGCTCCTACAATGAGCAGTTCTTC
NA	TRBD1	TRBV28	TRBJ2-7	CASRAGTGAGEQYF	TGTGCCAGCAGGGCCGGGACAGGGGCGGGGGAGCAGTACTTC
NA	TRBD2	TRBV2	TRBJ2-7	CASSEASRASGGAYEQYF	TGTGCCAGCAGTGAAGCGTCCCGCGCTAGCGGGGGGGCCTACGAGCAGTACTTC
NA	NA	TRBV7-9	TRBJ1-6	CASSPDSYNSPLHF	TGTGCCAGCAGCCCCGACAGCTATAATTCACCCCTCCACTTT
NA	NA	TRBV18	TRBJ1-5	CASAQGGQSNQPQHF	TGTGCCAGCGCCCAGGGAGGGCAGAGCAATCAGCCCCAGCATTTT
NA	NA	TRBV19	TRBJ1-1	CATEDTVNTEAFF	TGTGCCACCGAGGACACCGTGAACACTGAAGCTTTCTTT
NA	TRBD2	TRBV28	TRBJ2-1	CASSLGATSGTLSYNEQFF	TGTGCCAGCAGTTTAGGTGCTACTAGCGGAACCCTCTCCTACAATGAGCAGTTCTTC
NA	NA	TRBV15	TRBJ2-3	CATSKGGAEMTDTQYF	TGTGCCACCAGCAAGGGGGGGGCCGAGATGACAGATACGCAGTATTTT
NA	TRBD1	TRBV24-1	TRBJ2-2	CATSEGQSVHGELFF	TGTGCCACCAGCGAGGGACAGTCGGTGCACGGGGAGCTGTTTTTT
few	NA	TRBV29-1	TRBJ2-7	CSVLTPSYEQYF	TGCAGCGTACTGACACCCTCCTACGAGCAGTACTTC
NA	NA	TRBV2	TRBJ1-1	CASRWGYGVNTEAFF	TGTGCCAGCAGGTGGGGTTACGGGGTGAACACTGAAGCTTTCTTT
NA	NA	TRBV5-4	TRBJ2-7	CASSLHSLIGEQYF	TGTGCCAGCAGCTTGCACAGCCTGATTGGCGAGCAGTACTTC
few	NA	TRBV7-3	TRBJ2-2	CASSLRFRNTGELFF	TGTGCCAGCAGCTTAAGGTTTAGGAACACCGGGGAGCTGTTTTTT
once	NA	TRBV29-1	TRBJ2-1	CSVFRLGSYNEQFF	TGCAGCGTCTTCCGACTGGGCTCCTACAATGAGCAGTTCTTC
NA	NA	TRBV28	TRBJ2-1	CASSLAGGGYNEQFF	TGTGCCAGCAGTTTAGCGGGTGGAGGGTACAATGAGCAGTTCTTC
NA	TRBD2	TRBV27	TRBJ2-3	CASSLGLAGGADTQYF	TGTGCCAGCAGTTTAGGTCTAGCGGGGGGTGCAGATACGCAGTATTTT
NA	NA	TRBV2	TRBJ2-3	CASSGAGFSTDTQYF	TGTGCCAGCAGTGGGGCAGGGTTCAGCACAGATACGCAGTATTTT
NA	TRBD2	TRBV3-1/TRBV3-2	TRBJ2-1	CASSQGGLVGEQFF	TGTGCCAGCAGCCAAGGAGGACTAGTTGGTGAGCAGTTCTTC
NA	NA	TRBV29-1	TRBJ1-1	CSVQGMNTEAFF	TGCAGCGTCCAGGGGATGAACACTGAAGCTTTCTTT
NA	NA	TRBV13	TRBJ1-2	CASSIGYGYTF	TGTGCCAGCAGTATCGGCTATGGCTACACCTTC
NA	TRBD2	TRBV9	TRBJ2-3	CASSVENGRATDTQYF	TGTGCCAGCAGCGTCGAGAACGGGAGGGCCACAGATACGCAGTATTTT
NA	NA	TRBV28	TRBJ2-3	CASSQPTLTDTQYF	TGTGCCAGCAGTCAACCGACTCTCACAGATACGCAGTATTTT
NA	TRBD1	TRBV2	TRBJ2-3	CASSVSRDRVRADTQYF	TGTGCCAGCAGTGTTTCCCGGGACAGGGTCAGGGCAGATACGCAGTATTTT
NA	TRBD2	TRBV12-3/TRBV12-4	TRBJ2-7	CASSSSGTYEQYF	TGTGCCAGCAGTTCTAGCGGGACCTACGAGCAGTACTTC
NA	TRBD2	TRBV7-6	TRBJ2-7	CASSPWGGSYEQYF	TGTGCCAGCAGCCCCTGGGGGGGCTCCTACGAGCAGTACTTC